Following are 27 T cell receptor beta chains from one sample sequenced in a study of human T cells and chemical hapten exposure. Time point meaning: pre-sensitization, week 0. The treatment: therapeutic diphenylcyclopropenone sensitization with weekly scalp DPC. TCRdb reprocessed the RACE reads via MiXCR and lists one record per CDR3 protein. The table shows about 250,000 distinct CDR3 sequences, with roughly 8% occurring only once. Sequenced here: whole blood, sampled in connection with sensitization to the hapten diphenylcyclopropenone (DPC). Receptors originate from a man aged 18 to 35 with alopecia areata. Some clones in this sample may be carry-over from other donors' samples.

A few counts support this clonotype. The chain uses TRBV4-3 and TRBJ1-3; D gene unclear. The CDR3 contains 18 residues. Germline values: CDR1 LGHNA, CDR2 YSLEER. V was clipped by 0 bases and J by 0 bases, with 15 bases between them. CDR3: CASSQDYLVVFSGNTIYF. The CDR3 coding sequence is TGCGCCAGCAGCCAAGATTACTTAGTCGTGTTCTCTGGAAACACCATATATTTT.

This clonotype has only a few counts. The genes are TRBV28 and TRBJ2-1; 8 positions agree with TRBD1. The germline gives CDR1 MDHEN, CDR2 SYDVKM. The CDR3 covers 14 residues. The V and J ends lost 1 base and 8 bases, in that order; junction bases with no gene match: 4. CDR3 DNA sequence: TGTGCCAGCAGTTTATTGGACAGGGTCGATGAGCAGTTCTTC. Protein product: CASSLLDRVDEQFF.

This clonotype was counted many times. This rearrangement joins TRBV7-6 to TRBJ2-1; TRBD1 aligns across 9 bases. J gave up 4 bases and V 6 bases, and 7 bases lay outside the gene matches. This CDR3 contains 15 residues. Per the germline V gene, CDR1 is SGHVS and CDR2 is FNYEAQ. CDR3 loop: CASSFTGGYYNEQFF. As DNA, the CDR3 is TGTGCCAGCAGTTTTACAGGGGGCTATTACAATGAGCAGTTCTTC.

This clonotype was detected ten times or more. J is TRBJ2-7 and V is TRBV21-1; the table's TRBD1 call for D was not verified on the DNA. TRBV21-1 is a documented pseudogene. CDR3 length: 12 amino acids. The CDR3 spells CATPVQGYEQYV. In DNA, the CDR3 is TGTGCCACCCCGGTCCAGGGCTACGAGCAGTACGTC.

Only a few counts were recorded for this clonotype. This rearrangement joins TRBV7-2 to TRBJ1-2; D remains ambiguous. V was clipped by 6 bases and J by 6 bases, with 14 bases between them. Germline CDR1 is SGHTA and CDR2 is FQGNSA. The CDR3 runs to 13 residues. DNA of the CDR3: TGTGCCAGCAGACCCCCTGCCGCTAATGGCTACACCTTC. Amino acids: CASRPPAANGYTF. Based on the CDR3 plus reference TRBV7-2 and TRBJ1-2, the full variable domain is GAGVSQSPSNKVTEKGKDVELRCDPISGHTALYWYRQSLGQGLEFLIYFQGNSAPDKSGLPSDRFSAERTGGSVSTLTIQRTQQEDSAVYLCASRPPAANGYTFGSGTRLTVV.

This chain uses TRBV11-1 with TRBJ2-2; D is ambiguous. The CDR3 extends over 15 amino acids. Looked up from germline, CDR1 is SGHAT and CDR2 is FQDESV (reference sequence). Trimming left V 5 bases short and J 0 bases short, with 10 bases between. Written as DNA, the CDR3 is TGTGCCAGCAGCCCCTCCCCGGCGAACACCGGGGAGCTGTTTTTT. Protein product: CASSPSPANTGELFF.

This clonotype was picked up many times. The rearrangement links TRBV12-3 or TRBV12-4 to TRBJ1-1; D call uncertain. CDR3 length equals 15 residues. V lost 3 bases and J 3 bases, leaving 14 bases between the germline ends. CDR3 coding DNA: TGTGCCAGCAGTTTGACCCGATCTCGGGACACTGAAGCTTTCTTT. The encoded protein is CASSLTRSRDTEAFF.

This clonotype was counted a few times. V and J are TRBV20-1 and TRBJ1-1, with 7 bases identical to TRBD1. There are 14 residues in the CDR3. The germline CDR1 and CDR2 sequences are DFQATT and SNEGSKA (reference sequence). V was clipped by 6 bases and J by 0 bases; unmatched bases: 7. As DNA, the CDR3 is TGCAGTGCCAACCCCGGGACAGTGAACACTGAAGCTTTCTTT. Its protein product is CSANPGTVNTEAFF.

V usage is TRBV7-2 and J usage is TRBJ2-5; D might be TRBD1 (5 bases). V lost 0 bases to trimming and J lost 1 base, with 12 bases between them. Germline V gene lookup returns CDR1 SGHTA and CDR2 FQGNSA. This CDR3 is 16 amino acids long. CDR3 sequence reads: CASSLARRDVQETQYF. The CDR3 DNA is TGTGCCAGCAGCTTAGCCCGCAGGGATGTCCAAGAGACCCAGTACTTC. Full variable domain (remainder filled in from reference TRBV7-2 and TRBJ2-5): GAGVSQSPSNKVTEKGKDVELRCDPISGHTALYWYRQSLGQGLEFLIYFQGNSAPDKSGLPSDRFSAERTGGSVSTLTIQRTQQEDSAVYLCASSLARRDVQETQYFGPGTRLLVL.

This clonotype was counted ten times or more. V is TRBV11-2 and J is TRBJ1-2; D is ambiguous. The CDR3 has 15 amino acids. With 5 bases removed from V and 4 bases from J, the gap between germline ends came to 17 bases. Per germline, CDR1 SGHAT and CDR2 FQNNGV. CDR3 amino acids: CASSAAPGNPYGYTF. CDR3 nucleotide sequence: TGTGCCAGCAGCGCCGCCCCCGGCAATCCCTATGGCTACACCTTC.

This clonotype has ten or more counts. This rearrangement joins TRBV7-8 to TRBJ2-1; no definite D call. The germline CDR1 and CDR2 sequences are SGHVS and FQNEAQ. CDR3 length: 14 residues. The V end lost 1 base, the J end lost 7 bases, and 11 bases lay between the germline ends. The CDR3, as DNA: TGTGCCAGCAGCTTAGGGCAGTATCTGAATGAGCAGTTCTTC. Translated, it gives CASSLGQYLNEQFF.

This clonotype appeared many times. The V and J genes are TRBV29-1 and TRBJ1-1, with a possible D match to TRBD1 (6 bases). This CDR3 is built from 13 residues. Trimming removed 4 bases at V and 5 bases at J, with 14 bases between. Per germline, CDR1 SQVTM and CDR2 ANQGSEA. CDR3 sequence (DNA): TGCAGCGTTGTTCGGGGGCGCATGACTGAAGCTTTCTTT. This gives the protein CSVVRGRMTEAFF.

The chain joins TRBV5-1 to TRBJ2-7, with 9 bases identical to TRBD2. In germline, CDR1 is SGHRS, CDR2 YFSETQ. The CDR3 sequence is 15 residues long. The ends lost 5 bases at V and 0 bases at J; junction bases unmatched: 6. The CDR3 reads CASRILAGDSYEQYF. CDR3 DNA: TGCGCCAGCAGGATCTTAGCGGGGGACTCCTACGAGCAGTACTTC.

In this sample, this clonotype turned up a few times. The chain has TRBV9 and TRBJ2-6; no clear D gene. The CDR3 has 13 residues. Trimming removed 3 bases from V and 4 bases from J, with 5 bases in between. CDR1 SGDLS and CDR2 YYNGEE come from the germline V gene. The CDR3: CASSGVGANVLTF. CDR3 coding DNA: TGTGCCAGCAGCGGCGTAGGGGCCAACGTCCTGACTTTC.

The rearrangement links TRBV7-3 to TRBJ2-1; 12 nucleotides line up with TRBD2. Germline-derived CDR1 and CDR2 are SGHTA and FQGTGA. Trimming cost V 5 bases and J 4 bases; bases outside gene matches: 9. The CDR3 has 17 residues. The CDR3, as DNA: TGTGCCAGCAGCGTGACTAGCGGGGGACCACCTTACAATGAGCAGTTCTTC. Its translation is CASSVTSGGPPYNEQFF.

The V gene is TRBV29-1, the J gene TRBJ2-7, with unresolved D. Trimming removed 5 bases from V and 1 base from J, with 9 bases in between. CDR3 length: 12 amino acids. Germline values: CDR1 SQVTM, CDR2 ANQGSEA. CDR3 residues: CSVIDKSYEQYV. The CDR3 bases are TGCAGCGTTATCGACAAATCCTACGAGCAGTACGTC.

This clonotype turned up a few times. This chain connects TRBV7-2 to TRBJ2-1; D ambiguous. This CDR3 has 15 residues. V lost 5 bases and J lost 4, with 15 bases in between. Germline CDR1 reads SGHTA; CDR2 reads FQGNSA. For the CDR3, the DNA is TGTGCCAGCAGCACCACGGGCTCCCCGTACAATGAGCAGTTCTTC. Translated, it gives CASSTTGSPYNEQFF.

This clonotype has a count of ten or more. The rearrangement links TRBV4-2 to TRBJ2-7; tentative D call: TRBD2 (5 bases). Germline CDR1 reads LGHNA; CDR2 reads YNFKEQ. CDR3 length: 15 residues. The V end lost 0 bases, the J end lost 2 bases, and 11 bases lay between the germline ends. Here the CDR3 reads CASSQDLSRAYEQYV. As DNA, the CDR3 is TGTGCCAGCAGCCAAGACCTCTCGCGGGCCTACGAGCAGTACGTC.

This clonotype occurred a few times. This chain uses TRBV7-9 with TRBJ1-2, with D possibly TRBD1 on 5 matching bases. CDR3 length equals 15 residues. With 3 bases removed from V and 3 bases from J, the gap between germline ends came to 14 bases. The germline CDR1 and CDR2 sequences are SEHNR and FQNEAQ (reference sequence). CDR3 loop: CASSLGRGPHYGYTF. CDR3 DNA: TGTGCCAGCAGCTTGGGTCGGGGCCCCCACTATGGCTACACCTTC.

This clonotype was observed a few times. CDR3 in amino acids: CARGTGNTGELFF. The CDR3, as DNA: TGTGCCCGGGGGACCGGGAACACCGGGGAGCTGTTTTTT. The chain joins TRBV27 to TRBJ2-2; D possibly corresponds to TRBD2 (6 bases). Trimming stripped 11 bases from V and 1 base from J, with 11 bases between. The CDR3 runs to 13 residues. The germline gives CDR1 MNHEY, CDR2 SMNVEV (reference sequence).

This clonotype was counted ten times or more. The genes are TRBV28 and TRBJ1-5; the D gene is possibly TRBD1 (6 bases). This CDR3 has 14 amino acids. The ends were cut back, 2 bases at V and 6 bases at J, with 11 bases in the middle. Germline values: CDR1 MDHEN, CDR2 SYDVKM. The CDR3 is CASSLTGMVQPQHF. CDR3 nucleotide sequence: TGTGCCAGCAGTTTAACAGGGATGGTTCAGCCCCAGCATTTT.

Comments on this clonotype: Germline and junction disagree at one end, which may indicate a read error. The chain employs TRBV28 and TRBJ1-1; D is uncertain. The V gene's germline CDR1 is MDHEN and CDR2 SYDVKM. This CDR3 is 14 amino acids long. The CDR3: CASSLWKGNTEAFF. In DNA, the CDR3 is TGTGCCAGCAGCTTATGGAAGGGGAACACTGAAGCTTTCTTT.

The CDR3 is CATMRDRVYTEAFF. In nucleotides, the CDR3 is TGTGCCACCATGAGGGACAGGGTTTACACTGAAGCTTTCTTT. The chain joins TRBV6-5 to TRBJ1-1; 9 bases are a match to TRBD1. The V and J ends lost 10 bases and 3 bases, in that order; junction bases with no gene match: 9. The V gene's germline CDR1 is MNHEY and CDR2 SVGAGI. The CDR3 is 14 amino acids.

A note on this clonotype: Compared with germline, one end of the junction differs, possibly owing to a read error. The chain recombines TRBV27 with TRBJ1-5, with unresolved D. The CDR3 contains 15 residues. The germline V gene encodes CDR1 MNHEY and CDR2 SMNVEV (reference sequence). CDR3 in DNA: TGTGCCAGCAGTTTCCACGGACCGCTCAATCCGCCCCAGCATTTT. This codes for CASSFHGPLNPPQHF.

The chain has TRBV10-3 and TRBJ2-7; possibly TRBD1 for D (6 bases). The ends were cut back, 0 bases at V and 6 bases at J, with 12 bases in the middle. The CDR3 contains 14 residues. From germline, CDR1 is ENHRY and CDR2 SYGVKD. The CDR3 loop reads CAISESMSGAEQYV. Here the CDR3 DNA reads TGTGCCATCAGTGAGTCGATGTCAGGGGCCGAGCAGTACGTC.

This clonotype was counted a few times. The chain has TRBV5-1 and TRBJ1-1; 11 nucleotides match TRBD1. This CDR3 has 17 amino acids. Germline CDR1 and CDR2: SGHRS and YFSETQ. With V trimmed by 4 bases and J by 3 bases, 11 bases remained unmatched. In DNA, the CDR3 is TGCGCCAGCAGCCGTGGGACAGGGGGAAGGTTGGACACTGAAGCTTTCTTT. Translated: CASSRGTGGRLDTEAFF.

CDR3 sequence: CASSSPVTSGVHNEQFF. DNA for the CDR3: TGTGCCAGCAGTTCCCCTGTTACTAGCGGGGTCCACAATGAGCAGTTCTTC. This chain connects TRBV6-6 to TRBJ2-1; 10 bases are shared with TRBD2. The CDR3 has 17 amino acids. Germline V gene sequence: CDR1 MNHNY, CDR2 SVGAGI (reference sequence). Losses at the gene ends were 4 bases for V and 5 bases for J; bases not matched to a gene: 11.